This TCR beta chain comes out of a study of T cells in women clearing cervical HPV infection. Concerning this clone: The antigen is unknown. The CDR3 end falls 3 residues outside the read, so it is completed with the germline J gene.

This table comes from immunoSEQ multiplex PCR, and its TCRdb copy is limited to in-frame clones, with some not included. In all, the sample yields around 18,000 clones. Study findings and constraints: CIN3+ cases had significantly higher TCR richness than controls; evenness did not differ.

This CDR3 spans 17 amino acids. Per the germline V gene, CDR1 is LNHDA and CDR2 is SQIVND (reference sequence). V trimming: 2 bases; J trimming: 6 bases; junction bases outside the gene matches: 11. The TCR comes from a woman aged 18 to 69 with a cervical HPV16 infection that either progressed to CIN3+ or cleared (not recorded which). Sequencing used blood buffy coat. The chain carries TRBV19 and TRBJ1-1; TRBD1 agrees at 11 bases. CDR3 DNA (partial): TGTGCCAGTAGTATATCCGGGACAGGGGGTTTAGACGCTGAA. This encodes CASSISGTGGLDAE. The full CDR3 protein is CASSISGTGGLDAEAFF.